A few counts support the clone carrying this TCR beta chain. The record originates from a study of blood T cell repertoires in COVID-19. For the study at large: The study drew acute and convalescent COVID-19 samples from the United States, Italy and Spain. From T cells, B-cell-depleted T cells, or PBMCs came the material, which was cDNA or gDNA.

The table came from immunoSEQ multiplex PCR; TCRdb's copy has only in-frame clones and leaves some out. The sample yields approximately 240,000 clones, 75% to 95% seen once. This CDR3 contains 15 residues. V lost 1 base, J lost 2 bases, and 12 bases lay in between. Germline assignment: CDR1 LGHDT and CDR2 YNNKEL (reference sequence). Sequences were obtained from PBMCs or T cells enriched from blood (not recorded which). V is TRBV3-1 (or the pseudogene TRBV3-2) and J is TRBJ2-7; D gene uncertain. This clonotype was sampled from a woman aged 18-29 years who had recovered from COVID-19. CDR3 sequence reads: CASSQARGGPYEQYF. DNA of the CDR3: TGTGCCAGCAGCCAAGCCCGAGGTGGCCCCTACGAGCAGTACTTC.